This entry features one T cell receptor (beta chain) sequence. The sample originates from a study of blood T cell repertoires in COVID-19. Generated by immunoSEQ multiplex PCR, the TCRdb table keeps only in-frame clones and is missing some. The table shows more than 110,000 clones, with around 88% occurring only once. The sequencing sample was made of peripheral blood. The clonotype originates from a man between 60 and 75 years old with active or convalescent COVID-19.

The CDR3 region has the DNA TGTGCCACCAGTGCCCCTAGTCAGCCCCAGCATTTT. The encoded protein is CATSAPSQPQHF. The V gene is TRBV24-1, the J gene TRBJ1-5; D is undetermined. Germline V CDR1 and CDR2: KGHDR, SFDVKD. V lost 5 bases to trimming and J lost 6 bases, with 7 bases between them. The CDR3 covers 12 residues.